This TCR beta chain appears in the sequencing data of a study of breast tumors, draining lymph nodes, adjacent tissues. Findings of the study overall: Data only fit, rather than demonstrated, lymph node origin of most tumor T cells. Tumors had less TCR diversity than lymph nodes, more than nontumor tissue. Tumor and nontumor repertoires were significantly more similar in luminal-like than in basal-like breast cancer. Findings are consistent with lymph node origin and intratumoral expansion of most tumor T cells.

On this clonotype: Its antigen is not known.

MiXCR, applied by TCRdb to the multiplex PCR reads, yields one record per CDR3 protein. The data show some 31,000 distinct CDR3 sequences, with 60% to 80% seen just once and over 15% held by the top ten. Losses at the gene ends were 6 bases for V and 1 base for J; bases not matched to a gene: 11. CDR3 size: 18 residues. Germline CDR1 and CDR2: MNHNS and SASEGT. The chain couples TRBV6-1 to TRBJ2-3; 12 bases agree with TRBD2. This TCR came from a female donor with breast cancer. Some clones in this sample may be carry-over from other donors' samples. The source material was breast tumor tissue. The CDR3: CASRRARLAGERTDTQYF. In DNA form, the CDR3 reads TGTGCCAGCAGGAGGGCGAGACTAGCGGGAGAGCGCACAGATACGCAGTATTTT.